The text below deals with one T cell receptor (beta chain). The antigen remains unidentified. The V gene lost 1 base and the J gene lost 7 bases, with 17 bases spanning the gap. Per germline, CDR1 SGHDN and CDR2 FVKESK. This CDR3 has 16 amino acids. These data come from a study of shared clonotypes between healthy human individuals. Study at large: Three CD4 naive, three CD4 memory, two CD8 naive and one CD8 memory plate were used per donor.

All participating donors were Caucasian adults from Nashville, Tennessee. Sorted subsets were amplified in replicate PCRs using approximately 0.2 ug DNA, roughly 30,000 T cell genomes. Sequenced by immunoSEQ multiplex PCR; TCRdb stores in-frame clones only, minus some. The data show 2 million to 3 million clones, roughly 93% seen once. General observations from the study: The low donor count limited represented genetic and exposure-history diversity.

This TCR was recovered from a man aged 18 to 35 in good health. Some clones in this sample may be carry-over from other donors' samples. The sequenced sample consisted of naive CD4+ T cells from PBMCs. Noted subset: CD45RA+ positively selected. The chain employs TRBV14 and TRBJ2-1; D perhaps matches TRBD2 (6 bases). As DNA, the CDR3 is TGTGCCAGCAGCCAAGGAGGAGGGGAAAGTTGGAATGAGCAGTTCTTC. This sequence encodes CASSQGGGESWNEQFF.